Sequencing of this TCR beta chain was carried out in a study of cytomegalovirus exposure and HLA in healthy donors. PCR primers comprised 60 Vbeta and 13 Jbeta primers. Libraries were prepared by immunoSEQ multiplex PCR; TCRdb keeps only in-frame clonotypes and omits some of them. The sample includes about 170,000 clones, approximately 75% of them seen just once. Study-level points and caveats: Later analysis showed most CMV-associated TCR beta chains appearing HLA-restricted.

About this clone itself: Its matching antigen is unknown.

Germline CDR1 and CDR2: SEHNR and FQNEAQ (reference sequence). V trimming: 8 bases; J trimming: 4 bases; junction bases outside the gene matches: 10. CDR3 length equals 14 residues. This chain links TRBV7-9 with TRBJ1-2; 7 bases map to TRBD1. The TCR comes from a girl aged 10 to 17 in good health and CMV-seronegative. The sequencing input was PBMCs. Written as DNA, the CDR3 is TGTGCCAGCGGAACCTCGGGACAGAGCTATGGCTACACCTTC. Its protein product is CASGTSGQSYGYTF.